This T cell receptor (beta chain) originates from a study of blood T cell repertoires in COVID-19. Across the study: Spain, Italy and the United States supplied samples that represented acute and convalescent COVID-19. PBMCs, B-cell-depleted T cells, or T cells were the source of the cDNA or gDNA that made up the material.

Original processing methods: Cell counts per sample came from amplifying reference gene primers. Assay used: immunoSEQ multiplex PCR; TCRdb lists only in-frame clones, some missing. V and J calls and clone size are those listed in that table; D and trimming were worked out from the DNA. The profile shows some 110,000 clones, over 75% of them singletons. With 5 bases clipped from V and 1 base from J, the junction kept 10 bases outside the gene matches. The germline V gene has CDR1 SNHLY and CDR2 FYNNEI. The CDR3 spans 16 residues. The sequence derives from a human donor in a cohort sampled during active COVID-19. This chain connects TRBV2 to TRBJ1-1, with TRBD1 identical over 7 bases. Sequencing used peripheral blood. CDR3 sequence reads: CASSPTTTGRNTEAFF. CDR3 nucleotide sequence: TGTGCCAGCAGTCCTACGACGACAGGGCGGAACACTGAAGCTTTCTTT.